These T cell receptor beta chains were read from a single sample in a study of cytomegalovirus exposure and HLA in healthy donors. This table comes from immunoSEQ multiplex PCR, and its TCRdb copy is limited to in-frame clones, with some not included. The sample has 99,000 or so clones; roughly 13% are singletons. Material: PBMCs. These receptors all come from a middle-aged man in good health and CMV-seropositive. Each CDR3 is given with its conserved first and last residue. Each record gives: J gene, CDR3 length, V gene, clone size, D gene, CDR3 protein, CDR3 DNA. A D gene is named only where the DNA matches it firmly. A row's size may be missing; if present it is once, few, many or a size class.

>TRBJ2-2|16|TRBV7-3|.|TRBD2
CASSSGTSGDTGELFF
TGTGCCAGCAGCTCAGGGACTAGCGGCGACACCGGGGAGCTGTTTTTT
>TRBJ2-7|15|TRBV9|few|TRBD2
CASSAGGDRLREQYF
TGTGCCAGCAGCGCCGGGGGGGACCGCCTTCGGGAGCAGTACTTC
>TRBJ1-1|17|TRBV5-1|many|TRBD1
CASSHPPGQVMNTEAFF
TGCGCCAGCAGCCACCCCCCGGGACAGGTGATGAACACTGAAGCTTTCTTT
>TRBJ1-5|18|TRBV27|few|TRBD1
CASSLSPTGGRVGQPQHF
TGTGCCAGCAGTTTATCCCCGACAGGGGGCAGGGTTGGTCAGCCCCAGCATTTT
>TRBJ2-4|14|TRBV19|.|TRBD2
CASSWTGTSTIQYF
TGTGCCAGTAGTTGGACCGGGACTAGCACCATTCAGTACTTC
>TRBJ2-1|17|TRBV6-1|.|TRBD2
CASSDIIMTAGGDEQFF
TGTGCCAGCAGTGACATTATTATGACGGCGGGAGGGGATGAGCAGTTCTTC
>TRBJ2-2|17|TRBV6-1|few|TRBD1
CASSDSHGTANTGELFF
TGTGCCAGCAGTGATTCCCACGGGACAGCGAACACCGGGGAGCTGTTTTTT
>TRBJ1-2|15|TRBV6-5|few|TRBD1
CASSYSTGGFYGYTF
TGTGCCAGCAGTTACTCGACAGGGGGCTTTTATGGCTACACCTTC
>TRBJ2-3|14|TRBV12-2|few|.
CASRLGPVTDTQYF
TGTGCAAGTCGCTTGGGCCCGGTCACAGATACGCAGTATTTT
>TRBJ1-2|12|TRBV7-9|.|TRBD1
CARTTGNYGYTF
TGTGCCAGAACGACAGGGAACTATGGCTACACCTTC
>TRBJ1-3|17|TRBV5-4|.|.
CASSFGLSNGAGNTIYF
TGTGCCAGCAGCTTTGGGTTATCCAACGGGGCTGGAAACACCATATATTTT
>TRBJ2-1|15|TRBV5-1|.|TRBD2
CASSEGLAGGYEQFF
TGCGCCAGCAGCGAGGGACTAGCGGGAGGGTATGAGCAGTTCTTC
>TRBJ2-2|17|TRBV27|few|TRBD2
CASSAPWTSGNTGELFF
TGTGCCAGCAGTGCCCCTTGGACTAGCGGGAACACCGGGGAGCTGTTTTTT
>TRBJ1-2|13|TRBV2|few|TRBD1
CASRDTGVSGYTF
TGTGCCAGCAGGGATACAGGGGTCTCCGGCTACACCTTC
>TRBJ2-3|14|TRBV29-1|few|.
CSVELTGLTDTQYF
TGCAGCGTTGAACTCACAGGGCTCACAGATACGCAGTATTTT
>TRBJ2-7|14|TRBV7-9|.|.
CASSPQRRAYEQYF
TGTGCCAGCAGCCCTCAACGGCGGGCGTACGAGCAGTACTTC
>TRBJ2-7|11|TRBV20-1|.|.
CSGSGSYEQYF
TGCAGTGGCAGCGGATCCTACGAGCAGTACTTC
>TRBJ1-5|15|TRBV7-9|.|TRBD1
CASSRGQDSNQPQHF
TGTGCCAGCAGTCGTGGACAGGATAGCAATCAGCCCCAGCATTTT
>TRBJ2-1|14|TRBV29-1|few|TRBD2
CSGGGSASYNEQFF
TGCAGCGGGGGGGGGAGCGCCTCGTACAATGAGCAGTTCTTC
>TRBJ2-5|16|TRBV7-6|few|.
CASSRRRSTQEETQYF
TGTGCCAGCAGCCGGAGGCGGAGCACGCAGGAAGAGACCCAGTACTTC
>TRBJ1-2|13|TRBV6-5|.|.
CASRIDSSYGYTF
TGTGCCAGCAGAATAGACTCTAGCTATGGCTACACCTTC
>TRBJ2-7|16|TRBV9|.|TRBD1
CASSTTGQGPHYEQYF
TGTGCCAGCAGCACCACAGGACAGGGCCCCCACTACGAGCAGTACTTC
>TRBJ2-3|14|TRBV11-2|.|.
CASSLAGSTDTQYF
TGTGCCAGCAGCTTAGCGGGTAGCACAGATACGCAGTATTTT
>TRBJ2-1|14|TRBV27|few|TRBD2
CASSVAGGYNEQFF
TGTGCCAGCAGCGTAGCGGGAGGCTACAATGAGCAGTTCTTC
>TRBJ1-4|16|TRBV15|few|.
CATSRSTVEMWEKLFF
TGTGCCACCAGCAGATCGACAGTGGAGATGTGGGAAAAACTGTTTTTT
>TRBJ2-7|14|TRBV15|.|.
CATSRDKTTYEQYF
TGTGCCACCAGCAGAGATAAGACTACCTACGAGCAGTACTTC
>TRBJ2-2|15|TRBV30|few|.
CAWRRGSANTGELFF
TGTGCCTGGAGACGAGGTTCCGCGAACACCGGGGAGCTGTTTTTT
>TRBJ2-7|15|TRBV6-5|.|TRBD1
CASSYSGQGPVEQYF
TGTGCCAGCAGTTACTCTGGACAGGGCCCCGTTGAGCAGTACTTC
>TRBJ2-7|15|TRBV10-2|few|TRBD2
CASSGGGRAWYEQYF
TGCGCCAGCAGTGGGGGCGGGAGGGCCTGGTACGAGCAGTACTTC
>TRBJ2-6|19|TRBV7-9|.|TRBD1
CASRPPGTGPISGANVLTF
TGTGCCAGCAGGCCCCCCGGGACAGGGCCCATCTCTGGGGCCAACGTCCTGACTTTC
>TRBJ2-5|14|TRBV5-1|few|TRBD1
CASSLVGGEETQYF
TGCGCCAGCAGCTTGGTAGGGGGCGAAGAGACCCAGTACTTC
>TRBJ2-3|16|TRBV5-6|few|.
CASSYVPIYGTDTQYF
TGTGCCAGCAGCTACGTCCCTATCTATGGCACAGATACGCAGTATTTT
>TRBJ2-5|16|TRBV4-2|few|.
CASSQVEGRGMETQYF
TGTGCCAGCAGCCAAGTAGAGGGCAGAGGGATGGAGACCCAGTACTTC
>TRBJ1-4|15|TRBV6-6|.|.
CASSSTKGRNEKLFF
TGTGCCAGCAGTTCGACCAAGGGGCGAAATGAAAAACTGTTTTTT
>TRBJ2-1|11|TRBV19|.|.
CASKSGDEQFF
TGTGCCAGCAAATCAGGGGATGAGCAGTTCTTC
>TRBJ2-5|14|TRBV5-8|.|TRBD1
CASSDRTGLETQYF
TGTGCCAGCAGCGATCGGACAGGCTTGGAGACCCAGTACTTC
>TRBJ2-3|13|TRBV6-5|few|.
CASRRLVTDTQYF
TGTGCCAGCAGGCGACTAGTTACAGATACGCAGTATTTT
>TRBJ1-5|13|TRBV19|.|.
CASRGHRNQPQHF
TGTGCCAGTAGGGGACATCGAAATCAGCCCCAGCATTTT
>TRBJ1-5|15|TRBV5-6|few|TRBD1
CASSLRGGYNQPQHF
TGTGCCAGCAGCTTGCGAGGGGGCTATAATCAGCCCCAGCATTTT
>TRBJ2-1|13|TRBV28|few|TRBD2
CASSRAAGTSKFF
TGTGCCAGCAGCCGAGCCGCCGGGACTAGCAAGTTCTTC
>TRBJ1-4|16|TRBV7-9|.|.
CASSPIAWVTGEKLFF
TGTGCCAGCAGCCCAATAGCTTGGGTAACAGGAGAAAAACTGTTTTTT
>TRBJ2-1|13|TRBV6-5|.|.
CASRGSLANEQFF
TGTGCCAGCAGGGGCTCGCTAGCGAATGAGCAGTTCTTC
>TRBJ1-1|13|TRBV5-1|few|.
CASSFRQGTEAFF
TGCGCCAGCAGCTTCCGGCAGGGGACCGAAGCTTTCTTT
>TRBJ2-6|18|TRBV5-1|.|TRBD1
CASSLSGDRVLGANVLTF
TGCGCCAGCAGCTTAAGTGGCGACAGGGTTCTGGGGGCCAACGTCCTGACTTTC
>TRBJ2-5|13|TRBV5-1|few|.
CASSLGQQETQYF
TGCGCCAGCAGCTTGGGACAGCAAGAGACCCAGTACTTC